This passage covers 22 T cell receptor beta chains from one sample sequenced in a study of blood T cell repertoires in COVID-19. Some clones are missing from TCRdb's copy, which holds only in-frame ones; the method was immunoSEQ multiplex PCR. This table has roughly 220,000 clones, about nine tenths appearing once. Sequenced input: peripheral blood. The receptors here all came from a man aged 25 to 45 who had recovered from COVID-19.

The rearrangement links TRBV7-9 to TRBJ1-2, with D unresolved. Germline values: CDR1 SEHNR, CDR2 FQNEAQ (reference sequence). This CDR3 is 14 amino acids long. Trimming took 1 base from V and 6 from J, leaving 12 bases between them. Here the CDR3 reads CASSLVWEADGYTF. CDR3 bases: TGTGCCAGCAGCTTAGTATGGGAGGCGGATGGCTACACCTTC.

The rearrangement uses TRBV30 and TRBJ2-1; no clear D. V gave up 0 bases and J gave up 7 bases, with 10 bases separating them. The CDR3 is 13 amino acids. Germline assignment: CDR1 GTSNPN and CDR2 SVGIG (reference sequence). The CDR3 is CAWSVLFRNEQFF. DNA for the CDR3: TGTGCCTGGAGTGTACTATTTAGAAATGAGCAGTTCTTC.

The chain joins TRBV5-4 to TRBJ1-1; TRBD1 might be the D (6 bases). V lost 5 bases and J lost 4, with 21 bases in between. This CDR3 comprises 16 residues. Looked up from germline, CDR1 is SGHNT and CDR2 is YYREEE (reference sequence). The CDR3 nucleotides are TGTGCCAGCAGTCCCGCGTTTAGGGGGGGAAGCACTGAAGCTTTCTTT. The encoded protein is CASSPAFRGGSTEAFF.

There are a few counts of this clone. The chain joins TRBV11-2 to TRBJ1-2; D gene unclear. V was shortened by 7 bases and J by 4 bases, with 16 bases between the two germline ends. Germline V CDR1 and CDR2: SGHAT, FQNNGV. CDR3 length: 14 residues. CDR3 sequence reads: CASTIQASLYGYTF. DNA for the CDR3: TGTGCCAGCACCATCCAGGCTTCCCTCTATGGCTACACCTTC.

V is TRBV2 and J is TRBJ2-4, with 7 bases matching TRBD2. Germline V lookup: CDR1 SNHLY, CDR2 FYNNEI. The V gene end was trimmed by 1 base and the J gene end by 9 bases; junction bases not matched to a gene: 3. There are 13 residues in the CDR3. The CDR3 bases are TGTGCCAGCAGTGAAGGGGGGGGAGGCATTCAGTACTTC. Translated, it gives CASSEGGGGIQYF.

This clone was seen a single time. V and J are TRBV10-1 and TRBJ1-2; D possibly corresponds to TRBD1 (6 bases). Germline CDR1 and CDR2: WNHNN and SYGVQD (reference sequence). The CDR3 sequence is 12 residues long. V lost 8 bases and J lost 5, with 12 bases in between. The CDR3 protein is CASRGGTYGYTF. In nucleotides, the CDR3 is TGCGCCAGCCGAGGGGGAACTTATGGCTACACCTTC.

The V call is TRBV19, the J call TRBJ2-3; 7 nucleotides align to TRBD1. V lost 4 bases, J lost 5 bases, and 15 bases stayed unmatched. Germline-derived CDR1 and CDR2 are LNHDA and SQIVND (reference sequence). This CDR3 spans 17 amino acids. The CDR3 protein is CASSTASLGQVRDTQYF. The CDR3, as DNA: TGTGCCAGTAGTACCGCCTCCCTCGGACAGGTGAGAGATACGCAGTATTTT. The whole variable domain, filled in from reference TRBV19 and TRBJ2-3, reads DGGITQSPKYLFRKEGQNVTLSCEQNLNHDAMYWYRQDPGQGLRLIYYSQIVNDFQKGDIAEGYSVSREKKESFPLTVTSAQKNPTAFYLCASSTASLGQVRDTQYFGPGTRLTVL.

The chain is built from TRBV7-2 and TRBJ2-3; TRBD2 matches 12 bases. Germline lookup yields CDR1 SGHTA and CDR2 FQGNSA. There are 18 residues in the CDR3. With 4 bases clipped from V and 5 bases from J, the junction kept 13 bases outside the gene matches. CDR3 sequence: CASSSPSGGAQRGDTQYF. DNA of the CDR3: TGTGCCAGCAGCTCTCCTAGCGGGGGGGCCCAGCGTGGAGATACGCAGTATTTT.

This sequence joins TRBV6-6 and TRBJ1-1; tentative D call: TRBD1 (5 bases). Trimming pared 0 bases from V and 6 bases from J, leaving 14 bases between. This CDR3 region has 15 residues. Germline CDR1 and CDR2: MNHNY and SVGAGI (reference sequence). For the CDR3, the DNA is TGTGCCAGCAGTTACTCCGTTGGGGGGACGGCTGAAGCTTTCTTT. It translates to CASSYSVGGTAEAFF.

The CDR3 sequence: CASSPGRRSGANVLTF. The CDR3, as DNA: TGTGCCAGTAGTCCAGGGAGGCGCTCTGGGGCCAACGTCCTGACTTTC. V and J are TRBV19 and TRBJ2-6; D perhaps matches TRBD2 (6 bases). Germline CDR1 LNHDA, CDR2 SQIVND (reference sequence). The CDR3 length is 16 residues. V was clipped by 5 bases and J by 0 bases, with 11 bases between them.

J is TRBJ1-2 and V is TRBV9, with no clear D. V was trimmed by 4 bases and J by 10 bases, leaving 11 bases between them. The CDR3 spans 11 residues. Germline loops: CDR1 SGDLS, CDR2 YYNGEE. Here the CDR3 reads CASSSEGVYTF. The DNA for the CDR3 is TGTGCCAGCAGCTCTGAAGGAGTCTACACCTTC.

This clone was seen only a few times. The chain is built from TRBV5-1 and TRBJ1-1; TRBD1 matches at 8 bases. There are 17 residues in the CDR3. Germline values: CDR1 SGHRS, CDR2 YFSETQ. J gave up 3 bases and V 4 bases, and 14 bases lay outside the gene matches. CDR3 residues: CASSKQGAVSRYTEAFF. CDR3 in DNA: TGCGCCAGCAGCAAGCAGGGGGCGGTTTCAAGGTACACTGAAGCTTTCTTT.

CDR3 sequence reads: CASSPGGGNTGELFF. The CDR3, as DNA: TGTGCCAGCAGCCCAGGGGGCGGGAACACCGGGGAGCTGTTTTTT. The genes are TRBV9 and TRBJ2-2; 8 bases are a match to TRBD1. Germline values: CDR1 SGDLS, CDR2 YYNGEE. The CDR3 is 15 residues long. V dropped 4 bases and J dropped 1; count of bases not matched to a gene: 3.

The chain has TRBV24-1 and TRBJ2-7; possible D gene TRBD1, 6 bases. Trimming took off 4 bases at V and 3 bases at J, with 12 bases between the two ends. The CDR3 runs 14 residues. Germline CDR1 reads KGHDR; CDR2 reads SFDVKD. The CDR3 DNA reads TGTGCCACCAGTGAGACAGGAACTTTCTACGAGCAGTACTTC. Its translation is CATSETGTFYEQYF.

In its sample, this clone was seen a few times. CDR3 loop: CASSPGLAGGDTQYF. The CDR3 DNA sequence: TGTGCCAGCAGCCCGGGACTAGCGGGGGGAGATACGCAGTATTTT. The genes are TRBV6-6 and TRBJ2-3; 15 bases are a match to TRBD2. The CDR3 length is 15 residues. Trimming removed 6 bases from V and 5 bases from J; junction bases left unmatched: 3. The germline CDR1 and CDR2 sequences are MNHNY and SVGAGI (reference sequence).

The chain is built from TRBV20-1 and TRBJ1-2; a possible D gene is TRBD1 (6 bases). V lost 8 bases, J lost 8 bases, and 15 bases lay in between. Germline-derived CDR1 and CDR2 are DFQATT and SNEGSKA (reference sequence). CDR3 length: 11 residues. DNA of the CDR3: TGCAGTCGGCCCAGGGGAGAAGGCTACACCTTC. Its translation: CSRPRGEGYTF.

CDR3 amino acids: CAINTNDRAVGELFF. The CDR3 coding sequence is TGTGCCATCAATACTAATGACAGGGCGGTCGGGGAGCTGTTTTTT. The rearrangement joins TRBV10-3 to TRBJ2-2, with 7 bases identical to TRBD1. This CDR3 is built from 15 residues. The V gene end was trimmed by 7 bases and the J gene end by 7 bases; junction bases not matched to a gene: 12. In germline, CDR1 is ENHRY, CDR2 SYGVKD.

This rearrangement joins TRBV2 to TRBJ1-1, with 11 positions matching TRBD1. The J segment lost 4 bases and the V segment lost 5 bases, leaving 12 bases of the junction unmatched. Per the germline V gene, CDR1 is SNHLY and CDR2 is FYNNEI. The CDR3 is made up of 17 amino acids. The CDR3 sequence: CASSLSSGQGASTEAFF. In DNA, the CDR3 is TGTGCCAGCAGTTTAAGCAGCGGACAGGGGGCGAGCACTGAAGCTTTCTTT.

The CDR3 region has the DNA TGCGCCAGCAGCCAAGATCGAAGCGGGGGGGCCGAGACCCAGTACTTC. This codes for CASSQDRSGGAETQYF. This rearrangement joins TRBV4-3 to TRBJ2-5, with 10 bases that match TRBD2. The V and J ends lost 0 bases and 5 bases, in that order; junction bases with no gene match: 6. Per germline, CDR1 LGHNA and CDR2 YSLEER. This CDR3 region has 16 residues.

The chain has TRBV18 and TRBJ1-1; the D gene is possibly TRBD1 (5 bases). The CDR3 is 14 amino acids. Trimming left V 4 bases short and J 1 base short, with 10 bases between. In germline, CDR1 is KGHSH, CDR2 LQKENI. In nucleotides, the CDR3 is TGTGCCAGCTCACTTCTAGGGGAGAACACTGAAGCTTTCTTT. It translates to CASSLLGENTEAFF.

The chain carries TRBV25-1 and TRBJ1-5, with TRBD1 as a possible D gene (5 bases). V was trimmed by 8 bases and J by 6 bases, leaving 14 bases between them. Per the germline V gene, CDR1 is MGHDK and CDR2 is SYGVNS. The CDR3 sequence is 13 residues long. In DNA form, the CDR3 reads TGTGCCAGCGGGGACGGGAGAGGTCAGCCCCAGCATTTT. This codes for CASGDGRGQPQHF. Filled out from reference TRBV25-1 and TRBJ1-5, the complete variable domain reads EADIYQTPRYLVIGTGKKITLECSQTMGHDKMYWYQQDPGMELHLIHYSYGVNSTEKGDLSSESTVSRIRTEHFPLTLESARPSHTSQYLCASGDGRGQPQHFGDGTRLSIL.

This chain links TRBV19 with TRBJ2-3; 7 bases match TRBD1. The CDR3 extends over 16 amino acids. The trim removed 5 bases at V and 4 bases at J, leaving 12 bases unmatched. Germline CDR1 is LNHDA and CDR2 is SQIVND (reference sequence). CDR3 protein: CASSGPKTGKADTQYF. CDR3 DNA: TGTGCCAGTAGTGGTCCAAAGACAGGGAAAGCAGATACGCAGTATTTT.